Listed below are T cell receptor beta chains from one sample, sequenced in a study of T-cell memory formation after mild COVID-19. One entry per CDR3 protein results from TCRdb running MiXCR on the 5' RACE reads. The sample lists approximately 480,000 distinct CDR3 sequences, 18% occurring once. The sample comprised PBMCs or a T cell subset sorted from them (not recorded which). The receptors originated from an adult woman who had mild COVID-19 (a few samples of this study predate the infection). Cell type and time point are not known. CDR3s include the opening cysteine and the closing phenylalanine or tryptophan. The D gene is left open where the match is weak. The size of a clone is reported for some rows only, either as once, few or many, or as a class for expanded clones.

v_gene: TRBV5-1; abundance: -; len: 15; d_gene: -; j_gene: TRBJ2-7; CDR3aa: CASSKQAGEYGEQYF; CDR3nt: TGCGCCAGCAGCAAACAGGCAGGGGAGTACGGCGAGCAGTACTTC
v_gene: TRBV7-6; abundance: many; len: 21; d_gene: TRBD2; j_gene: TRBJ2-1; CDR3aa: CASSRNHPYERGANSYNEQFF; CDR3nt: TGTGCCAGCAGCCGCAACCACCCTTATGAGCGGGGGGCTAACTCCTACAATGAGCAGTTCTTC
v_gene: TRBV18; abundance: -; len: 13; d_gene: -; j_gene: TRBJ2-1; CDR3aa: CASSPRRASEQFF; CDR3nt: TGTGCCAGCTCACCCCGCAGGGCAAGTGAGCAGTTCTTC
v_gene: TRBV25-1; abundance: -; len: 11; d_gene: -; j_gene: TRBJ1-4; CDR3aa: CASKTREKLFF; CDR3nt: TGTGCCAGCAAAACGAGGGAAAAACTGTTTTTT
v_gene: TRBV9; abundance: -; len: 15; d_gene: -; j_gene: TRBJ2-6; CDR3aa: CASSVVDSGANVLTF; CDR3nt: TGTGCCAGCAGCGTTGTGGACTCTGGGGCCAACGTCCTGACTTTC
v_gene: TRBV7-9; abundance: few; len: 14; d_gene: -; j_gene: TRBJ2-5; CDR3aa: CASSPPGGQETQYF; CDR3nt: TGTGCCAGCAGCCCTCCCGGGGGTCAAGAGACCCAGTACTTC
v_gene: TRBV6-5; abundance: -; len: 14; d_gene: TRBD1; j_gene: TRBJ1-6; CDR3aa: CASRPGTVGSPLHF; CDR3nt: TGTGCCAGCAGACCGGGGACAGTTGGATCACCCCTCCACTTT
v_gene: TRBV30; abundance: -; len: 14; d_gene: TRBD1; j_gene: TRBJ2-7; CDR3aa: CAWEYGTGPYEQYF; CDR3nt: TGTGCCTGGGAGTATGGGACAGGGCCCTACGAGCAGTACTTC
v_gene: TRBV20-1; abundance: -; len: 14; d_gene: TRBD1; j_gene: TRBJ2-5; CDR3aa: CSASLGQGRETQYF; CDR3nt: TGCAGTGCTAGTCTAGGACAGGGGAGAGAGACCCAGTACTTC
v_gene: TRBV5-1; abundance: many; len: 15; d_gene: TRBD1; j_gene: TRBJ2-7; CDR3aa: CASSRGQGSSYEQYF; CDR3nt: TGCGCCAGCAGCCGGGGACAGGGGAGCTCCTACGAGCAGTACTTC
v_gene: TRBV5-1; abundance: few; len: 12; d_gene: -; j_gene: TRBJ2-6; CDR3aa: CASSLEGNVLTF; CDR3nt: TGCGCCAGCAGCTTGGAGGGCAACGTCCTGACTTTC
v_gene: TRBV20-1; abundance: few; len: 13; d_gene: -; j_gene: TRBJ1-1; CDR3aa: CSARDFRDTEAFF; CDR3nt: TGCAGTGCTAGAGATTTCAGGGACACTGAAGCTTTCTTT
v_gene: TRBV7-2; abundance: few; len: 16; d_gene: -; j_gene: TRBJ1-1; CDR3aa: CASSYYRVSSNTEAFF; CDR3nt: TGTGCCAGCAGCTACTACAGGGTCAGCTCGAACACTGAAGCTTTCTTT
v_gene: TRBV7-2; abundance: few; len: 15; d_gene: -; j_gene: TRBJ2-1; CDR3aa: CASSSRRGQANEQFF; CDR3nt: TGTGCCAGCAGTTCTAGGAGGGGGCAGGCCAATGAGCAGTTCTTC
v_gene: TRBV12-3/TRBV12-4; abundance: -; len: 15; d_gene: TRBD1; j_gene: TRBJ1-1; CDR3aa: CASIYRGFGNTEAFF; CDR3nt: TGTGCCAGCATCTACAGGGGGTTTGGGAACACTGAAGCTTTCTTT
v_gene: TRBV20-1; abundance: -; len: 12; d_gene: -; j_gene: TRBJ2-7; CDR3aa: CSARGQVYEQYF; CDR3nt: TGCAGTGCTAGAGGACAGGTGTACGAGCAGTACTTC
v_gene: TRBV24-1; abundance: -; len: 15; d_gene: TRBD1; j_gene: TRBJ2-1; CDR3aa: CATSDFKTGYYEQFF; CDR3nt: TGTGCCACCAGTGATTTCAAGACAGGGTACTATGAGCAGTTCTTC
v_gene: TRBV7-2; abundance: -; len: 19; d_gene: TRBD1; j_gene: TRBJ2-4; CDR3aa: CASSLPGTGAGLAKNIQYF; CDR3nt: TGTGCCAGCAGCTTGCCCGGGACAGGGGCCGGCCTAGCCAAAAACATTCAGTACTTC
v_gene: TRBV6-5; abundance: -; len: 14; d_gene: TRBD1; j_gene: TRBJ1-2; CDR3aa: CASSPAGQGYGYTF; CDR3nt: TGTGCCAGCAGCCCTGCGGGACAGGGCTATGGCTACACCTTC
v_gene: TRBV4-3; abundance: -; len: 15; d_gene: -; j_gene: TRBJ2-7; CDR3aa: CASSQKLARGYEQYF; CDR3nt: TGCGCCAGCAGCCAAAAGTTGGCCAGAGGCTACGAGCAGTACTTC
v_gene: TRBV7-9; abundance: many; len: 13; d_gene: -; j_gene: TRBJ2-1; CDR3aa: CASSQGPPHEQFF; CDR3nt: TGTGCCAGCAGCCAAGGTCCACCGCATGAGCAGTTCTTC
v_gene: TRBV5-1; abundance: -; len: 14; d_gene: -; j_gene: TRBJ2-5; CDR3aa: CASTKGEVGETQYF; CDR3nt: TGCGCCAGCACCAAGGGGGAGGTCGGCGAGACCCAGTACTTC
v_gene: TRBV7-3; abundance: -; len: 17; d_gene: -; j_gene: TRBJ2-6; CDR3aa: CASSHAGGSSGANVLTF; CDR3nt: TGTGCCAGCAGCCACGCCGGGGGCTCCTCTGGGGCCAACGTCCTGACTTTC
v_gene: TRBV20-1; abundance: few; len: 14; d_gene: -; j_gene: TRBJ1-2; CDR3aa: CSARAGARAKGYTF; CDR3nt: TGCAGTGCTAGGGCAGGGGCACGAGCGAAAGGCTACACCTTC
v_gene: TRBV2; abundance: many; len: 11; d_gene: TRBD2; j_gene: TRBJ2-5; CDR3aa: CASGLAETQYF; CDR3nt: TGTGCCAGCGGACTAGCCGAGACCCAGTACTTC
v_gene: TRBV5-5; abundance: -; len: 17; d_gene: -; j_gene: TRBJ2-6; CDR3aa: CASSLGHSTSGANVLTF; CDR3nt: TGTGCCAGCAGCTTGGGCCACAGCACCTCTGGGGCCAACGTCCTGACTTTC
v_gene: TRBV5-1; abundance: -; len: 15; d_gene: TRBD2; j_gene: TRBJ2-5; CDR3aa: CASSLSGTKKETQYF; CDR3nt: TGCGCCAGCAGCTTGAGCGGGACCAAGAAAGAGACCCAGTACTTC
v_gene: TRBV5-1; abundance: -; len: 17; d_gene: TRBD2; j_gene: TRBJ2-7; CDR3aa: CASSLDNPGLSGYEQYF; CDR3nt: TGCGCCAGCAGCTTGGACAACCCGGGACTATCGGGATACGAGCAGTACTTC
v_gene: TRBV4-1; abundance: -; len: 18; d_gene: -; j_gene: TRBJ2-3; CDR3aa: CASSRWGGANENTDTQYF; CDR3nt: TGCGCCAGCAGCCGCTGGGGCGGGGCCAACGAGAACACAGATACGCAGTATTTT
v_gene: TRBV27; abundance: many; len: 13; d_gene: -; j_gene: TRBJ1-1; CDR3aa: CASSPEWNTEAFF; CDR3nt: TGTGCCAGCAGCCCCGAGTGGAACACTGAAGCTTTCTTT
v_gene: TRBV14; abundance: -; len: 14; d_gene: -; j_gene: TRBJ2-7; CDR3aa: CASSQVGGAYEQYF; CDR3nt: TGTGCCAGCAGCCAGGTTGGGGGCGCCTACGAGCAGTACTTC
v_gene: TRBV29-1; abundance: many; len: 13; d_gene: -; j_gene: TRBJ2-7; CDR3aa: CSVEEMKGSWQYF; CDR3nt: TGCAGCGTTGAAGAGATGAAGGGCTCTTGGCAGTACTTC
v_gene: TRBV7-3; abundance: few; len: 14; d_gene: TRBD1; j_gene: TRBJ2-5; CDR3aa: CASSAGGRGETQYF; CDR3nt: TGTGCCAGCAGCGCAGGGGGCCGGGGGGAGACCCAGTACTTC
v_gene: TRBV11-2; abundance: -; len: 13; d_gene: -; j_gene: TRBJ1-1; CDR3aa: CASRRWMNTEAFF; CDR3nt: TGTGCCAGCAGGAGGTGGATGAACACTGAAGCTTTCTTT
v_gene: TRBV6-5; abundance: -; len: 14; d_gene: -; j_gene: TRBJ2-7; CDR3aa: CASSYMGTSGEQYF; CDR3nt: TGTGCCAGCAGTTACATGGGTACCAGTGGCGAGCAGTACTTC
v_gene: TRBV2; abundance: -; len: 14; d_gene: -; j_gene: TRBJ1-2; CDR3aa: CASSEEGFYYGYTF; CDR3nt: TGTGCCAGCAGTGAAGAGGGGTTTTACTATGGCTACACCTTC
v_gene: TRBV5-1; abundance: -; len: 15; d_gene: TRBD1; j_gene: TRBJ1-1; CDR3aa: CASSTEEGAGTEAFF; CDR3nt: TGCGCCAGCAGCACCGAGGAGGGGGCGGGCACTGAAGCTTTCTTT